These 14 T cell receptor beta chains came from one sample sequenced in a study of human T cells and chemical hapten exposure. TCRdb recomputed calls from the RACE reads with MiXCR, one row per CDR3 protein. The table includes about 89,000 distinct CDR3 sequences, 10% to 15% detected once. Noted time point: patch test 3, about 24 weeks after DPC sensitization. Treatment in this sample: therapeutic diphenylcyclopropenone sensitization with weekly scalp DPC. This sample comprised whole blood, obtained in connection with sensitization to the hapten diphenylcyclopropenone (DPC). Receptor source: a woman between 50 and 59 years old with alopecia areata. Some clones in this sample may be carry-over from other donors' samples.

In this sample, this clonotype turned up a few times. The V gene is TRBV7-6, the J gene TRBJ2-3; 8 nucleotides align to TRBD2. The CDR3 covers 14 residues. The V segment lost 8 bases and the J segment 4 bases; nucleotides outside the gene matches: 8. Germline CDR1 is SGHVS and CDR2 is FNYEAQ. CDR3 sequence: CASVAGAGADTQYF. For the CDR3, the DNA is TGTGCCAGCGTCGCGGGAGCGGGGGCAGATACGCAGTATTTT.

This clonotype turned up a few times. The chain employs TRBV25-1 and TRBJ2-4; unclear D gene. The CDR3 extends over 14 amino acids. Germline CDR1 and CDR2: MGHDK and SYGVNS. Trimming took 1 base from V and 0 from J, leaving 4 bases between them. The CDR3 region is CASSESGAKNIQYF. CDR3 sequence (DNA): TGTGCCAGCAGTGAATCTGGAGCCAAAAACATTCAGTACTTC. The whole variable domain, remainder taken from reference TRBV25-1 and TRBJ2-4, is EADIYQTPRYLVIGTGKKITLECSQTMGHDKMYWYQQDPGMELHLIHYSYGVNSTEKGDLSSESTVSRIRTEHFPLTLESARPSHTSQYLCASSESGAKNIQYFGAGTRLSVL.

The CDR3 spells CASSYQWEGAYEQYF. CDR3 DNA: TGTGCCAGCAGTTACCAGTGGGAGGGAGCCTACGAGCAGTACTTC. This chain links TRBV6-5 with TRBJ2-7; 7 bases align to TRBD2. The CDR3 is 15 amino acids. Per the germline V gene, CDR1 is MNHEY and CDR2 is SVGAGI. Unmatched junction bases numbered 6, after V lost 2 bases and J lost 2 bases.

V and J are TRBV7-9 and TRBJ1-2; no reliable D call. The CDR3 contains 13 residues. Trimming removed 5 bases from V and 6 bases from J, with 13 bases in between. Germline CDR1 reads SEHNR; CDR2 reads FQNEAQ (reference sequence). This CDR3 reads CASSPVGGDGYTF. The CDR3 coding sequence is TGTGCCAGCAGCCCGGTGGGAGGTGATGGCTACACCTTC.

This clonotype was recorded at least ten times. The chain has TRBV2 and TRBJ2-1; D uncertain. The CDR3 extends over 17 amino acids. The V gene lost 4 bases and the J gene lost 0 bases, with 16 bases spanning the gap. In germline, CDR1 is SNHLY, CDR2 FYNNEI. Here the CDR3 reads CASSAHFLGSSYNEQFF. CDR3 bases: TGTGCCAGCAGTGCTCACTTCCTCGGAAGCTCCTACAATGAGCAGTTCTTC.

The sample holds many counts of this clonotype. The J gene is TRBJ1-3, the V gene TRBV21-1. TRBV21-1 is annotated as a pseudogene. This CDR3 is 16 amino acids long. As DNA, the CDR3 is TGTGCCAGCATCCCCGAGTGGGTACTTTCTGGAAACACCATATATTTT. This sequence encodes CASIPEWVLSGNTIYF.

This clonotype was seen a handful of times. This chain joins TRBV11-2 and TRBJ2-3; 12 positions agree with TRBD1. The ends lost 0 bases at V and 2 bases at J; junction bases unmatched: 12. Germline lookup yields CDR1 SGHAT and CDR2 FQNNGV. The length of the CDR3 is 20 residues. The CDR3 protein is CASSLDGTGGFLRTTDTQYF. CDR3 in DNA: TGTGCCAGCAGCTTAGACGGGACAGGGGGCTTTCTAAGGACCACAGATACGCAGTATTTT.

In this sample, this clonotype turned up many times. The CDR3 region has the DNA TGCGCCAGCAGCTTCGGGGCAGGGGGCGAAGAGACCCAGTACTTC. Encoded protein: CASSFGAGGEETQYF. The V and J genes are TRBV5-1 and TRBJ2-5; 8 bases are shared with TRBD1. Per the germline V gene, CDR1 is SGHRS and CDR2 is YFSETQ. The CDR3 sequence is 15 residues long. The ends lost 2 bases at V and 3 bases at J; junction bases unmatched: 6.

This clonotype was seen more than once but under ten times. The V and J genes are TRBV2 and TRBJ2-2, with D possibly being TRBD2 (5 bases). CDR1 SNHLY and CDR2 FYNNEI come from the germline V gene. V lost 7 bases to trimming and J lost 1 base, with 10 bases between them. This CDR3 is built from 14 residues. This CDR3 is CASKGLLNTGELFF. DNA for the CDR3: TGTGCCAGCAAAGGACTCCTGAACACCGGGGAGCTGTTTTTT.

The table lists this clonotype with many counts. This chain connects TRBV7-6 to TRBJ2-2, with 10 bases that match TRBD2. V lost 3 bases and J lost 0; bases outside the gene matches: 7. There are 18 residues in the CDR3. Germline loops: CDR1 SGHVS, CDR2 FNYEAQ. The CDR3 loop reads CASSFIPAGGPNTGELFF. The CDR3 DNA follows: TGTGCCAGCAGCTTTATCCCAGCGGGAGGGCCGAACACCGGGGAGCTGTTTTTT.

At least ten counts were recorded for this clonotype. The chain couples TRBV10-3 to TRBJ2-7; 9 nucleotides align to TRBD1. CDR1 is ENHRY, CDR2 SYGVKD, per germline. The CDR3 runs to 13 residues. The junction had 2 bases not matched to a gene; V was cut back by 5 bases and J by 3 bases. The CDR3 sequence is CAISPDRGYEQYF. The CDR3 DNA reads as TGTGCCATCAGTCCGGACAGGGGCTACGAGCAGTACTTC.

This clonotype has more than one count but fewer than ten. The chain employs TRBV13 and TRBJ2-3, with 10 positions matching TRBD1. CDR1 is PRHDT, CDR2 FYEKMQ, per germline (reference sequence). The CDR3 extends over 15 amino acids. V lost 5 bases to trimming and J lost 0 bases; unmatched junction nucleotides: 2. In DNA form, the CDR3 reads TGTGCCAGCAGCCTGGGACAGGGGAGCACAGATACGCAGTATTTT. As protein: CASSLGQGSTDTQYF.

The rearrangement uses TRBV20-1 and TRBJ2-7; 7 bases match TRBD1. The CDR3 extends over 14 amino acids. Germline CDR1 DFQATT, CDR2 SNEGSKA (reference sequence). Trimming removed 1 base from V and 2 bases from J; junction bases left unmatched: 5. The chain's CDR3 is CSARVTGIPYEQYF. In DNA form, the CDR3 reads TGCAGTGCTAGAGTGACAGGGATCCCCTACGAGCAGTACTTC.

This chain uses TRBV5-4 with TRBJ2-5; unclear D gene. V was shortened by 4 bases and J by 4 bases, with 8 bases between the two germline ends. The CDR3 sequence is 12 residues long. Germline V lookup: CDR1 SGHNT, CDR2 YYREEE (reference sequence). In DNA, the CDR3 is TGTGCCAGCAGCACCGGGCCAGAGACCCAGTACTTC. Its translation is CASSTGPETQYF.